This T cell receptor (beta chain) originates from a study of control samples from healthy donors and cancer patients. The germline gives CDR1 SGDLS, CDR2 YYNGEE. V shed 0 bases and J 3 bases; nucleotides not matched to a gene: 9. CDR3 length: 16 residues. Sequencing used immunoSEQ multiplex PCR; TCRdb keeps in-frame clones, though not all of them. The table records roughly 38,000 clones, roughly nine tenths of them present only once. The TCR originated in a woman in her 50s in good health. Sequences were obtained from blood. This sequence joins TRBV9 and TRBJ2-7, with 7 bases identical to TRBD1. The chain's CDR3 is CASSVGPGQSFYEQYF. The CDR3 DNA follows: TGTGCCAGCAGCGTAGGTCCGGGACAGTCGTTCTACGAGCAGTACTTC.